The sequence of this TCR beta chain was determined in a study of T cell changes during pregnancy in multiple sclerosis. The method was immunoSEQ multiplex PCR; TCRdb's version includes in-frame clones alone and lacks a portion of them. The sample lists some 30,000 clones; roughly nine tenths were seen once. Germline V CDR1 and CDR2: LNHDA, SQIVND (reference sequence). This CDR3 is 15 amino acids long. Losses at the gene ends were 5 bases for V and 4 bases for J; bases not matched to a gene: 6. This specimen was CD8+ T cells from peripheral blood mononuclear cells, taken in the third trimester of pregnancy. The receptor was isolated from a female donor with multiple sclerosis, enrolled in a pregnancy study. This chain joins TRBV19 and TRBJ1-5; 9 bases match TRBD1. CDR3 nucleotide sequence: TGTGCCAGTAGTCTCTACAGGGGGCGGAATCAGCCCCAGCATTTT. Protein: CASSLYRGRNQPQHF.